These T cell receptor beta chains were read from a single sample in a study of blood T cell repertoires in COVID-19. TCRdb's copy holds only in-frame clones and misses some; the assay was immunoSEQ multiplex PCR. The data show roughly 300,000 clones, 65% to 90% seen once. The sequencing sample was made of peripheral blood. The receptors stem from a human donor in a cohort sampled during active COVID-19. The CDR3 runs from the conserved cysteine through the conserved F or W. Rows may omit the clone size; those that give it use once, few, many or a size class.

length,V,J,size,CDR3
13,TRBV18,TRBJ1-2,NA,CASSPGTAYGYTF
14,TRBV10-3,TRBJ2-1,NA,CAISESGSPDEQFF
12,TRBV21-1,TRBJ2-3,NA,CTLPLSTDTQYF
15,TRBV19,TRBJ1-4,NA,CASSRRQGSGEKLFF
16,TRBV6-1,TRBJ2-7,NA,CASSDGLAGSSYEQYF
14,TRBV5-1,TRBJ2-2,NA,CASSSTVNTGELFF
15,TRBV30,TRBJ2-3,once,CAWTTGGGLADTQYF
13,TRBV18,TRBJ1-2,NA,CASLSDRRYGYTF
9,TRBV21-1,TRBJ2-3,NA,CASKHTQYF
16,TRBV4-2,TRBJ1-4,NA,CASSQGGNRGNEKLFF
19,TRBV10-3,TRBJ2-2,NA,CAISELGKGLAGITGELFF
18,TRBV18,TRBJ2-1,once,CASSPGSASGSTVYEQFF
13,TRBV18,TRBJ1-6,NA,CASSPQGKAPLHF
19,TRBV24-1,TRBJ2-1,NA,CATSDRPGLSIGSYNEQFF
13,TRBV29-1,TRBJ1-3,NA,CSVERSAGNTIYF
16,TRBV21-1,TRBJ1-4,NA,CASAPGEDATNEKLFF
13,TRBV11-2,TRBJ2-7,NA,CASSWRRDYEQYF
16,TRBV24-1,TRBJ2-1,NA,CATSDSRGGLYNEQFF
12,TRBV7-6,TRBJ2-5,NA,CASSLPTQTQYF
16,TRBV28,TRBJ1-1,NA,CASIPPRGSVNTEAFF
12,TRBV12-5,TRBJ1-2,NA,CASAGTGEAYTF
17,TRBV7-2,TRBJ2-7,NA,CASSFLMSGSEVYEQYF
12,TRBV6-5,TRBJ1-1,NA,CASSRTGTEAFF
13,TRBV12-5,TRBJ2-3,NA,CASGSSGADTQYF
16,TRBV18,TRBJ2-1,few,CASSPRSSGSYNEQFF
15,TRBV15,TRBJ1-3,NA,CATSRVKGSGNTIYF